The 27 T cell receptor beta chains below come from one sample, sequenced in a study of blood T cells in healthy people across ages. PCR was performed a second time for roughly 7 to 11 cycles using a sample-barcoded 5' primer and a J-beta primer mix. TCRdb reanalysed the 5' RACE reads using MiXCR and keeps one entry per CDR3 protein. Counted here are about 620,000 distinct CDR3 sequences, 20% to 25% occurring once; the ten biggest clones make up approximately 3.6%. The sample consisted of blood. The origin of the receptors is a man between 65 and 85 years old in good health.

This clonotype was counted only a few times. The V and J genes are TRBV29-1 and TRBJ2-2; 10 bases agree with TRBD2. The junction had 6 bases not matched to a gene; V was cut back by 2 bases and J by 3 bases. Germline-derived CDR1 and CDR2 are SQVTM and ANQGSEA. The CDR3 covers 16 residues. CDR3 in amino acids: CSVESSSGRDTGELFF. The CDR3 DNA follows: TGCAGCGTTGAATCGAGCAGCGGGAGGGACACCGGGGAGCTGTTTTTT.

This clonotype showed up just a few times. The genes are TRBV11-2 and TRBJ2-5, with D perhaps matching TRBD1 or TRBD2 (6 bases each). The J call may be mistaken, given a closer DNA end match to TRBJ2-7. The CDR3 has 15 amino acids. Germline values: CDR1 SGHAT, CDR2 FQNNGV. The CDR3 region has the DNA TGTGCCAGCAGCTCCGTTGTGGGGGGCCCCTACGAGCAGTACTTC. Encoded protein: CASSSVVGGPYEQYF.

This clonotype was seen at least ten times. The chain carries TRBV3-1 and TRBJ2-7; 14 bases agree with TRBD2. From germline, CDR1 is LGHDT and CDR2 YNNKEL (reference sequence). The V gene end was trimmed by 4 bases and the J gene end by 2 bases; junction bases not matched to a gene: 1. The CDR3 covers 15 residues. The CDR3 here is CASSPGLAGAYEQYF. The CDR3 DNA is TGTGCCAGCAGCCCGGGACTAGCGGGGGCCTACGAGCAGTACTTC.

In this sample, this clonotype turned up many times. The chain links TRBV20-1 to TRBJ2-3, with 9 nucleotides matching TRBD2. Germline CDR1 and CDR2: DFQATT and SNEGSKA (reference sequence). V trimming: 6 bases; J trimming: 2 bases; junction bases outside the gene matches: 6. This CDR3 has 14 amino acids. CDR3 sequence: CSAGLAGTTDTQYF. The CDR3, as DNA: TGCAGTGCAGGTCTAGCGGGGACCACAGATACGCAGTATTTT.

The chain joins TRBV28 to TRBJ2-6; the D gene is possibly TRBD1 (6 bases). The CDR3 covers 15 residues. Germline CDR1 and CDR2: MDHEN and SYDVKM. The V end was cut by 6 bases, the J end by 1 base, with 10 bases between. CDR3 DNA sequence: TGTGCCAGCAGCTCAGGGGCATCTGGGGCCAACGTCCTGACTTTC. Translation gives CASSSGASGANVLTF.

The J gene is TRBJ2-3, the V gene TRBV3-1, with a weak D call TRBD2 (6 bases). The V gene's germline CDR1 is LGHDT and CDR2 YNNKEL (reference sequence). Trimming removed 4 bases at V and 7 bases at J, with 18 bases between. The CDR3 has 15 amino acids. The CDR3 here is CASSPQHGSLNTQYF. CDR3 nucleotide sequence: TGTGCCAGCAGCCCCCAGCACGGGAGTCTGAATACGCAGTATTTT.

The chain carries TRBV6-5 and TRBJ1-4; 9 positions match TRBD1. V shed 0 bases, J shed 5 bases, and the junction held 1 base outside the gene matches. The CDR3 runs 15 residues. The germline CDR1 and CDR2 sequences are MNHEY and SVGAGI. This CDR3 reads CASSYSQGANEKLFF. CDR3 nucleotide sequence: TGTGCCAGCAGTTACTCACAGGGGGCGAATGAAAAACTGTTTTTT.

This chain uses TRBV24-1 with TRBJ2-2; 8 nucleotides match TRBD1. The V and J ends lost 2 bases and 6 bases, in that order; junction bases with no gene match: 4. The CDR3 contains 15 residues. Per germline, CDR1 KGHDR and CDR2 SFDVKD. The CDR3 nucleotides are TGTGCCACCAGTGATTCGTCACAGGGGGCCGGGGAGCTGTTTTTT. This codes for CATSDSSQGAGELFF.

This clonotype was observed a few times. The V gene is TRBV5-1, the J gene TRBJ2-5, with 7 bases aligning to TRBD1. The CDR3 totals 13 residues. The J segment lost 3 bases and the V segment lost 4 bases, leaving 3 bases of the junction unmatched. Germline values: CDR1 SGHRS, CDR2 YFSETQ. CDR3 protein: CASSTGTEETQYF. CDR3 sequence (DNA): TGCGCCAGCAGCACCGGGACAGAAGAGACCCAGTACTTC.

With regard to this clonotype: Germline is not matched at one junction end, which may reflect a read error. This chain uses TRBV6-1 with TRBJ2-2; 7 positions agree with TRBD2. CDR1 is MNHNS, CDR2 SASEGT, per germline. The CDR3 sequence is 15 residues long. CDR3 sequence (DNA): TGTGCCAGCGACTTGTCTAGCGGTTACACCGGGGAGTTGTTTTTT. It yields the protein CASDLSSGYTGELFF.

V is TRBV5-1 and J is TRBJ2-5; D remains unclear. The CDR3 has 14 amino acids. V lost 2 bases to trimming and J lost 0 bases, with 8 bases between them. Per the germline V gene, CDR1 is SGHRS and CDR2 is YFSETQ. The chain's CDR3 is CASSLPNDQETQYF. CDR3 DNA sequence: TGCGCCAGCAGCTTACCCAATGACCAAGAGACCCAGTACTTC.

This clonotype was seen more than once but under ten times. V is TRBV20-1 and J is TRBJ2-1; 8 positions agree with TRBD2. Germline lookup yields CDR1 DFQATT and CDR2 SNEGSKA (reference sequence). The CDR3 extends over 16 amino acids. V gave up 3 bases and J gave up 0 bases; unmatched junction bases: 7. This chain's CDR3 is CSARGLAGSSYNEQFF. The CDR3 DNA follows: TGCAGTGCTAGGGGGCTAGCGGGCAGCTCCTACAATGAGCAGTTCTTC.

The chain couples TRBV3-1 to TRBJ2-7; 7 bases are shared with TRBD2. CDR1 LGHDT and CDR2 YNNKEL come from the germline V gene (reference sequence). The trim removed 1 base at V and 4 bases at J, leaving 7 bases unmatched. There are 15 residues in the CDR3. CDR3 loop: CASSQVASGVYEQYF. The DNA for the CDR3 is TGTGCCAGCAGCCAAGTCGCTAGCGGAGTTTACGAGCAGTACTTC.

On this clonotype: This could be a read error, since a much larger clone is one nucleotide away. V and J are TRBV7-9 and TRBJ2-3, with D possibly matching TRBD1 (6 bases). The CDR3 length is 15 residues. Germline loops: CDR1 SEHNR, CDR2 FQNEAQ (reference sequence). The CDR3 DNA follows: TGTGCCAGCAGCCGAACCAGACGGGACACAGATACGCATTATTTT. Residues: CASSRTRRDTDTHYF.

This clonotype was seen ten or more times. The chain links TRBV29-1 to TRBJ1-2, with a possible D match to TRBD1 (5 bases). V lost 6 bases and J 0 bases, leaving 11 bases between the germline ends. This CDR3 is built from 13 residues. The germline gives CDR1 SQVTM, CDR2 ANQGSEA. This chain's CDR3 is CSVSRTSNYGYTF. The CDR3, as DNA: TGCAGCGTCTCCCGGACATCTAACTATGGCTACACCTTC.

In DNA, the CDR3 is TGTGCCAGCAGTGCGAGGGGTCGGGAGCAGTACTTC. Encoded protein: CASSARGREQYF. The chain has TRBV2 and TRBJ2-5; TRBD2 is a possible D gene (6 bases). V lost 4 bases and J 11 bases, leaving 14 bases between the germline ends. Germline V gene lookup returns CDR1 SNHLY and CDR2 FYNNEI. There are 12 residues in the CDR3.

V is TRBV20-1 and J is TRBJ2-2; D is possibly TRBD2 (5 bases). CDR1 is DFQATT and CDR2 is SNEGSKA in the germline V gene (reference sequence). Trimming removed 3 bases from V and 1 base from J, with 6 bases in between. CDR3 size: 13 residues. The CDR3 reads CSASGVNTGELFF. DNA for the CDR3: TGCAGTGCTAGCGGGGTGAACACCGGGGAGCTGTTTTTT.

Only a few counts were recorded for this clonotype. The chain couples TRBV7-9 to TRBJ2-5; 11 bases align to TRBD2. CDR1 and CDR2 (germline): SEHNR, FQNEAQ (reference sequence). The CDR3 contains 15 residues. The V and J ends lost 5 bases and 3 bases, in that order; junction bases with no gene match: 5. This CDR3 reads CASSAPLAGEETQYF. The CDR3 coding sequence is TGTGCCAGCAGCGCCCCACTAGCGGGAGAAGAGACCCAGTACTTC.

V usage is TRBV4-1 and J usage is TRBJ2-5; weak D call: TRBD2 (5 bases). The better agreement between TRBJ2-7 and the DNA end casts doubt on the J call. This CDR3 is 14 amino acids long. Germline CDR1 MGHRA, CDR2 YSYEKL. For the CDR3, the DNA is TGCGCCAGCAGCCCCGCGACTAACCAGCACGAGCAGTACTTC. It encodes CASSPATNQHEQYF.

This clonotype has only a few counts. The V and J genes are TRBV3-1 and TRBJ2-2; D is undetermined. Trimming pared 2 bases from V and 3 bases from J, leaving 4 bases between. Germline lookup yields CDR1 LGHDT and CDR2 YNNKEL (reference sequence). The CDR3 contains 13 residues. In DNA form, the CDR3 reads TGTGCCAGCAGCCAACTACACACCGGGGAGCTGTTTTTT. Translating it yields CASSQLHTGELFF.

This clonotype was counted at least ten times. The chain uses TRBV14 and TRBJ1-6; a weak D match, TRBD1 (6 bases). Germline CDR1 and CDR2: SGHDN and FVKESK. Trimming removed 3 bases at V and 6 bases at J, with 12 bases between. The CDR3 contains 15 residues. The CDR3 is CASSHGGHGNSPLHF. CDR3 nucleotide sequence: TGTGCCAGCAGCCATGGGGGGCATGGTAATTCACCCCTCCACTTT. Complete variable domain (other parts from reference TRBV14 and TRBJ1-6): EAGVTQFPSHSVIEKGQTVTLRCDPISGHDNLYWYRRVMGKEIKFLLHFVKESKQDESGMPNNRFLAERTGGTYSTLKVQPAELEDSGVYFCASSHGGHGNSPLHFGNGTRLTVT.

Only a few counts were recorded for this clonotype. The V call is TRBV12-3 or TRBV12-4, the J call TRBJ2-2; 11 bases line up with TRBD2. The CDR3 is 13 amino acids. J was trimmed by 8 bases and V by 5 bases; bases with no gene match: 1. The CDR3 sequence: CASSTSGRGELFF. CDR3 nucleotides: TGTGCCAGCAGTACTAGCGGGAGAGGGGAGCTGTTTTTT.

This clonotype was detected only a few times. The junction differs from germline at one of its ends, possibly a read error. The chain has TRBV10-2 and TRBJ2-5; D is perhaps TRBD2 (5 bases). The CDR3 has 10 residues. The germline V gene has CDR1 WSHSY and CDR2 SAAADI. CDR3 nucleotides: TGCGCCAGCAGTGAGTCCTTAGCGTTGTTC. Translating it yields CASSESLALF.

The chain employs TRBV7-9 and TRBJ2-1, with TRBD2 as a possible D gene (5 bases). Trimming took off 0 bases at V and 5 bases at J, with 11 bases between the two ends. The CDR3 has 15 residues. From germline, CDR1 is SEHNR and CDR2 FQNEAQ (reference sequence). CDR3 coding DNA: TGTGCCAGCAGCTTAGCGCCTAGCCAAAACAATGAGCAGTTCTTC. Translated: CASSLAPSQNNEQFF.

The chain uses TRBV6-1 and TRBJ1-5; no definite D call. The CDR3 totals 15 residues. The germline gives CDR1 MNHNS, CDR2 SASEGT. Deletions cut 3 bases from V and 0 bases from J, with 9 bases between. CDR3 loop: CASSDGLVSNQPQHF. CDR3 bases: TGTGCCAGCAGTGACGGACTTGTTAGCAATCAGCCCCAGCATTTT.

The V gene is TRBV28, the J gene TRBJ2-7; 7 bases map to TRBD1. The CDR3 has 16 residues. V trimming: 3 bases; J trimming: 3 bases; junction bases outside the gene matches: 11. Germline CDR1 and CDR2: MDHEN and SYDVKM. The CDR3 DNA follows: TGTGCCAGCAGTTTTGTGACCGGGACAGCCAGCTACGAGCAGTACTTC. Translating gives CASSFVTGTASYEQYF.

J is TRBJ1-4 and V is TRBV20-1; D possibly corresponds to TRBD1 (5 bases). This CDR3 is built from 13 residues. Trimming left V 6 bases short and J 7 bases short, with 15 bases between. Germline lookup yields CDR1 DFQATT and CDR2 SNEGSKA (reference sequence). The CDR3 spells CSAPPGTGEKLFF. The CDR3 nucleotides read TGCAGTGCCCCCCCCGGGACGGGTGAAAAACTGTTTTTT.